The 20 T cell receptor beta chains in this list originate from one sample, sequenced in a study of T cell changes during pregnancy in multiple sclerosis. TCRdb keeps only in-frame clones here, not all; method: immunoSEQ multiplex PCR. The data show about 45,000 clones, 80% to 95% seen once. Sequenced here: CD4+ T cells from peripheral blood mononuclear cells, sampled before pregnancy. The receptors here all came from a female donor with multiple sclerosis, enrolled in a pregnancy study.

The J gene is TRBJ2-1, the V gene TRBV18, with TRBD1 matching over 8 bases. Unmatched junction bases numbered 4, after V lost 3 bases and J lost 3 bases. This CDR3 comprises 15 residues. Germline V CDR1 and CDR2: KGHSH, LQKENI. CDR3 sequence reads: CASSPRTGSYNEQFF. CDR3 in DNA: TGTGCCAGCTCACCCCGGACAGGGAGCTACAATGAGCAGTTCTTC.

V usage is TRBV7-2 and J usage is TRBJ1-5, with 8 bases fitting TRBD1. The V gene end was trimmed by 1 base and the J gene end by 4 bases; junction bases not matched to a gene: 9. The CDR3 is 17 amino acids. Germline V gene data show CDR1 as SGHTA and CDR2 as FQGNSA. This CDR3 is CASSLGGRGLPNQPQHF. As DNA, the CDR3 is TGTGCCAGCAGCTTAGGGGGCAGGGGGCTACCAAATCAGCCCCAGCATTTT.

The CDR3, as DNA: TGCGCCAGCAGCTTACGACAGGGGGAACGCGAGCAGTACTTC. Its translation: CASSLRQGEREQYF. The chain has TRBV5-1 and TRBJ2-7; the match to TRBD1 covers 9 bases. J was trimmed by 6 bases and V by 2 bases; bases with no gene match: 6. The CDR3 totals 14 residues. Germline V gene lookup returns CDR1 SGHRS and CDR2 YFSETQ.

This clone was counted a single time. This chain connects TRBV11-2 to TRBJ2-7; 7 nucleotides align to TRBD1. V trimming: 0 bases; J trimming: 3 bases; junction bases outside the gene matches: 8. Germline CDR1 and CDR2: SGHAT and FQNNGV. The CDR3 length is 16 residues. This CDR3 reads CASSLEEGASHYEQYF. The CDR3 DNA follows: TGTGCCAGCAGCTTAGAAGAGGGGGCCTCCCACTACGAGCAGTACTTC.

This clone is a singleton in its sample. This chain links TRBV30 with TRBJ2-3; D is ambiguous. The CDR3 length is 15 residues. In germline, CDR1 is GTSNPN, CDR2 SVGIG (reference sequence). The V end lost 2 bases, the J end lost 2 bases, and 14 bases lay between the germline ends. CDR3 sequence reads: CAWSTPGPNTDTQYF. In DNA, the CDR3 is TGTGCCTGGAGTACCCCCGGTCCCAACACAGATACGCAGTATTTT.

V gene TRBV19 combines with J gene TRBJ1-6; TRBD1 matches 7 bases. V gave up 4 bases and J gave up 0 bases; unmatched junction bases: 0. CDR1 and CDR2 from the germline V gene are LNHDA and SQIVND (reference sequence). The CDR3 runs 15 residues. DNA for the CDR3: TGTGCCAGTAGTACAGGGGGCTCCTATAATTCACCCCTCCACTTT. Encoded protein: CASSTGGSYNSPLHF.

The CDR3 loop is CASSLPFGTGGGKLFF. In nucleotides, the CDR3 is TGTGCCAGCAGTTTACCCTTTGGGACGGGGGGGGGAAAACTGTTTTTT. The chain links TRBV28 to TRBJ1-4, with D maybe TRBD1 (5 bases). The V and J ends lost 2 bases and 10 bases respectively, with 20 bases between them. The CDR3 covers 16 residues. Germline V gene lookup returns CDR1 MDHEN and CDR2 SYDVKM. Full variable domain (outside the CDR3, taken from reference TRBV28 and TRBJ1-4): DVKVTQSSRYLVKRTGEKVFLECVQDMDHENMFWYRQDPGLGLRLIYFSYDVKMKEKGDIPEGYSVSREKKERFSLILESASTNQTSMYLCASSLPFGTGGGKLFFGSGTQLSVL.

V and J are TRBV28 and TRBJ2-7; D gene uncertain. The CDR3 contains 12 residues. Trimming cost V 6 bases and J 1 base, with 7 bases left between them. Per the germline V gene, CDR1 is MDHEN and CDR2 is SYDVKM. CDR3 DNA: TGTGCCAGCAGGAGTGAGTCCTACGAGCAGTACTTC. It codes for CASRSESYEQYF. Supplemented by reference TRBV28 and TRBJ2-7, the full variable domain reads DVKVTQSSRYLVKRTGEKVFLECVQDMDHENMFWYRQDPGLGLRLIYFSYDVKMKEKGDIPEGYSVSREKKERFSLILESASTNQTSMYLCASRSESYEQYFGPGTRLTVT.

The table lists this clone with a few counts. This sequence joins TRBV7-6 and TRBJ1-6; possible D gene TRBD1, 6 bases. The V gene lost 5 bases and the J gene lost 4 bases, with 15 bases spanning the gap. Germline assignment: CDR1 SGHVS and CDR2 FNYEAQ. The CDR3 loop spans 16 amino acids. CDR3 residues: CASSLRGGLYNSPLHF. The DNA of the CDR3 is TGTGCCAGCAGCCTAAGGGGGGGACTTTATAATTCACCCCTCCACTTT.

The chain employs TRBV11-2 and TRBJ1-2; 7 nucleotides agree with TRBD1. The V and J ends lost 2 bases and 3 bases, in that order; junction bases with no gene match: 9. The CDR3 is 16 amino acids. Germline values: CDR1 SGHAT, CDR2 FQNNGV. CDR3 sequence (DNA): TGTGCCAGCAGCTTAATTCGGGGCAGGGGGGACTATGGCTACACCTTC. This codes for CASSLIRGRGDYGYTF.

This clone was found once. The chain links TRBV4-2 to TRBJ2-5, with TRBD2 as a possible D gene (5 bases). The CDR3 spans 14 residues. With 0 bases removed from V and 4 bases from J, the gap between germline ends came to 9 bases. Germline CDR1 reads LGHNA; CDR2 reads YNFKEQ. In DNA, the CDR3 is TGTGCCAGCAGCCAAGATGAGGGCAGAGAGACCCAGTACTTC. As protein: CASSQDEGRETQYF.

The chain's CDR3 is CASNGGGSQGKLFF. Written as DNA, the CDR3 is TGTGCCAGCAATGGGGGGGGATCCCAAGGAAAACTGTTTTTT. The rearrangement uses TRBV28 and TRBJ1-4, with TRBD1 as a possible D gene (5 bases). CDR1 and CDR2 from the germline V gene are MDHEN and SYDVKM. CDR3 length: 14 residues. Deletions cut 7 bases from V and 10 bases from J, with 19 bases between.

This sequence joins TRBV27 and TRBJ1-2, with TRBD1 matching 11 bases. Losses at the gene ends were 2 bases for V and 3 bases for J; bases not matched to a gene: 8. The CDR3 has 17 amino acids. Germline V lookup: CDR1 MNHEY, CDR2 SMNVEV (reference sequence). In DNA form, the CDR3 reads TGTGCCAGCAGTTTACCCTTAGGACAGGGGGCTTACTATGGCTACACCTTC. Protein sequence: CASSLPLGQGAYYGYTF.

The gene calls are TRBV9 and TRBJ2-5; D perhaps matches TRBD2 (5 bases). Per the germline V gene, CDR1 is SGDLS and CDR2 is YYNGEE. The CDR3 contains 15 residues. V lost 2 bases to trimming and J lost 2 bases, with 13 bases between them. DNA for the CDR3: TGTGCCAGCAGCGTCCGGACTGGGCTTCAAGAGACCCAGTACTTC. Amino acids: CASSVRTGLQETQYF.

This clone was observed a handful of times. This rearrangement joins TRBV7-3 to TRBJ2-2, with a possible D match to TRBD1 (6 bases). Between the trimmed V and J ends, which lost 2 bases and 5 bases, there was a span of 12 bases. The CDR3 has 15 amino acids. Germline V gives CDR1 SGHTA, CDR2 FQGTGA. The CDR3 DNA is TGTGCCAGCAGCTTATCACAGGGTCGGACCGGGGAGCTGTTTTTT. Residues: CASSLSQGRTGELFF.

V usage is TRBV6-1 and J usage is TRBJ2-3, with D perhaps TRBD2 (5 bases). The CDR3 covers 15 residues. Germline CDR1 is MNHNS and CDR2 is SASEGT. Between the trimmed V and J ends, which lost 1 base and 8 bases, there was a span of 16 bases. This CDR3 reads CASSEGGPGLSTQYF. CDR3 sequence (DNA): TGTGCCAGCAGTGAAGGCGGTCCGGGGTTGTCTACGCAGTATTTT.

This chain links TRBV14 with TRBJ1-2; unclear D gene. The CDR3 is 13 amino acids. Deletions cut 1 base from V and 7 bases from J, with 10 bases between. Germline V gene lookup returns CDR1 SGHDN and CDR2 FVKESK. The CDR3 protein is CASSQARTSGYTF. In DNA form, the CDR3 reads TGTGCCAGCAGCCAAGCCAGGACTAGTGGCTACACCTTC.

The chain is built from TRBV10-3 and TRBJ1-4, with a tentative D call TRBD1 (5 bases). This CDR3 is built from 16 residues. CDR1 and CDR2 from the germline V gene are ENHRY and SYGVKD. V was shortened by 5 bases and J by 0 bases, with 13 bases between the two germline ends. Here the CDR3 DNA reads TGTGCCATCAGTCAAGGGGTTTCTACAACTAATGAAAAACTGTTTTTT. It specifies CAISQGVSTTNEKLFF.

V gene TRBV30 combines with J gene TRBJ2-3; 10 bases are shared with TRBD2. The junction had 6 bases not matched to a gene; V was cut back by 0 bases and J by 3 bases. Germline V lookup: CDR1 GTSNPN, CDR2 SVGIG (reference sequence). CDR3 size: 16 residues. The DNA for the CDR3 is TGTGCCTGGAGTGTACGGCTAGCGGGAGATACAGATACGCAGTATTTT. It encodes CAWSVRLAGDTDTQYF. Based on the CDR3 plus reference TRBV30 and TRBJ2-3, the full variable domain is SQTIHQWPATLVQPVGSPLSLECTVEGTSNPNLYWYRQAAGRGLQLLFYSVGIGQISSEVPQNLSASRPQDRQFILSSKKLLLSDSGFYLCAWSVRLAGDTDTQYFGPGTRLTVL.

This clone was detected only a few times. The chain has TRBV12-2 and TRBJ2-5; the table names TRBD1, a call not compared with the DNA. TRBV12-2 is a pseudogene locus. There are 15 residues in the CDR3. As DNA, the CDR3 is TGTGCAAGTCGCGAGGGGACAGAGGGCCAAGAGACCCAGTACTTC. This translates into CASREGTEGQETQYF.